This T cell receptor (beta chain) was recovered during a study of OX40 agonist ivuxolimab in advanced cancers. Study details: Patients with hepatocellular carcinoma, melanoma, renal cell or head and neck cancer made up the dose-escalation patients.

Profiled with immunoSEQ multiplex PCR; TCRdb holds only in-frame clones, not every one. The sample yields tens of thousands of clones, 80% to 90% seen once. CDR1 MDHEN and CDR2 SYDVKM come from the germline V gene. The CDR3 consists of 17 residues. The V and J ends lost 5 bases and 5 bases, in that order; junction bases with no gene match: 17. The chain employs TRBV28 and TRBJ2-5, with TRBD2 identical over 7 bases. Sequencing used CD4+ or CD8+ T cells sorted from blood, obtained in a trial of the OX40 agonist ivuxolimab. This TCR was recovered from an adult with an advanced solid tumor such as melanoma, head and neck, liver or kidney cancer. The CDR3 DNA follows: TGTGCCAGCAGTCTCGACCCTCCGGGAGGCCGGGGGGAGACCCAGTACTTC. This codes for CASSLDPPGGRGETQYF.